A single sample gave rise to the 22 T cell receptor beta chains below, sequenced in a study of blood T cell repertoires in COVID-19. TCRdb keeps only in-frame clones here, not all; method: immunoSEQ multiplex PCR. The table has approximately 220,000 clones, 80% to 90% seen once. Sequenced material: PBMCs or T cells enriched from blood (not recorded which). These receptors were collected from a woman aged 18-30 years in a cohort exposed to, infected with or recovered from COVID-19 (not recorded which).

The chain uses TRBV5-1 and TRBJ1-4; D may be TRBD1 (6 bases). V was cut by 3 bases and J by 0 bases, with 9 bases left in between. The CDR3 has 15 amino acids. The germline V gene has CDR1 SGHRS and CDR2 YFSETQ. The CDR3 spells CASSSTGSTNEKLFF. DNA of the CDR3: TGCGCCAGCAGCTCGACAGGTTCAACTAATGAAAAACTGTTTTTT.

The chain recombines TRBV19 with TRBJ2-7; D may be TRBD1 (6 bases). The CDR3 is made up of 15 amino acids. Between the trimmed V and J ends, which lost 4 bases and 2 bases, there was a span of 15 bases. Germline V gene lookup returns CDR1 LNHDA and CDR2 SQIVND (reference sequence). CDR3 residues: CASSRTAGETYEQYF. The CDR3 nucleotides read TGTGCCAGTAGTAGGACAGCAGGGGAAACCTACGAGCAGTACTTC.

This CDR3 is CASSLAPNEQFF. CDR3 bases: TGCGCCAGCAGCTTGGCCCCAAATGAGCAGTTCTTC. The chain couples TRBV5-1 to TRBJ2-1, with D unresolved. V lost 0 bases and J lost 7, with 5 bases in between. CDR3 length: 12 residues. Germline CDR1 is SGHRS and CDR2 is YFSETQ.

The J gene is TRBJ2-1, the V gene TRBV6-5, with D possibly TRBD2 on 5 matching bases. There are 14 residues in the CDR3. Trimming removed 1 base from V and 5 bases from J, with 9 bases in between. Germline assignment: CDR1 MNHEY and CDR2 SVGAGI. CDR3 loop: CASSYYNGDNEQFF. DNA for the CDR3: TGTGCCAGCAGTTACTACAACGGGGACAATGAGCAGTTCTTC.

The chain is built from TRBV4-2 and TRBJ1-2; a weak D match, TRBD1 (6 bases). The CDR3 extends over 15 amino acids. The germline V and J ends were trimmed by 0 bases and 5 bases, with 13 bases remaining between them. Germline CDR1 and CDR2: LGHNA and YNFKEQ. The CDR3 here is CASSQENARGYGYTF. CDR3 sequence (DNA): TGTGCCAGCAGCCAAGAAAACGCCAGGGGATATGGCTACACCTTC.

CDR3 residues: CASSGGQGPDTQYF. Written as DNA, the CDR3 is TGCGCCAGCAGTGGAGGACAGGGGCCAGATACGCAGTATTTT. The gene calls are TRBV10-1 and TRBJ2-3; 9 positions agree with TRBD1. The CDR3 has 14 residues. With V trimmed by 4 bases and J by 4 bases, 3 bases remained unmatched. Per the germline V gene, CDR1 is WNHNN and CDR2 is SYGVQD (reference sequence).

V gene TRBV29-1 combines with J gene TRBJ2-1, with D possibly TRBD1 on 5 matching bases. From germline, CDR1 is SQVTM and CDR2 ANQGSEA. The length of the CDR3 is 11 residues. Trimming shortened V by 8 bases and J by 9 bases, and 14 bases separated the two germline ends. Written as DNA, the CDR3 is TGCAGCTTCCCATGGGGCAGTGAGCAGTTCTTC. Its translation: CSFPWGSEQFF.

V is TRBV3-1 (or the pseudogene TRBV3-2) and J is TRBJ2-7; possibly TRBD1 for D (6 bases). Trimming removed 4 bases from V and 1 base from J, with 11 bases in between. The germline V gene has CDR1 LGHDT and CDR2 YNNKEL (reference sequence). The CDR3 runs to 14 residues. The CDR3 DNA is TGTGCCAGCAGCCTCGAGACAGGTTCCTACGAGCAGTACTTC. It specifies CASSLETGSYEQYF.

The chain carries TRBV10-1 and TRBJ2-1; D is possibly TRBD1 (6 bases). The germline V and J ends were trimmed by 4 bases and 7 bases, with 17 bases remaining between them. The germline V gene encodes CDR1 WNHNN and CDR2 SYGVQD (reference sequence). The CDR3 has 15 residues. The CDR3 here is CASSAGSTGLNEQFF. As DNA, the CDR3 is TGCGCCAGCAGTGCAGGTAGCACAGGGCTTAATGAGCAGTTCTTC.

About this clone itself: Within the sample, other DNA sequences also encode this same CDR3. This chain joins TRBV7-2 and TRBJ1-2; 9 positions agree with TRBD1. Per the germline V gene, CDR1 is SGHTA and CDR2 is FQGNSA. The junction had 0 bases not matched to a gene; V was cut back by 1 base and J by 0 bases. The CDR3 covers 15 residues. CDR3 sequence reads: CASSLGQGANYGYTF. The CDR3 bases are TGTGCCAGCAGCTTAGGACAGGGGGCTAACTATGGCTACACCTTC.

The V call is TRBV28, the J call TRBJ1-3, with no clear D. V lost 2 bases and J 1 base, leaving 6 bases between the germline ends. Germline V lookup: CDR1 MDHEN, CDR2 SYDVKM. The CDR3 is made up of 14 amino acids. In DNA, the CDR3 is TGTGCCAGCAGTTTAGTGGCTTCTGGAAACACCATATATTTT. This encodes CASSLVASGNTIYF.

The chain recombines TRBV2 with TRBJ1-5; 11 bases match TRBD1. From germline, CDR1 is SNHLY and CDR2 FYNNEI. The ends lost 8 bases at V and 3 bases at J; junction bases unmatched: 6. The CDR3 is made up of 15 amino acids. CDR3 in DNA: TGTGCCAGCTCGCGGGACAGGGGGATCAATCAGCCCCAGCATTTT. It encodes CASSRDRGINQPQHF.

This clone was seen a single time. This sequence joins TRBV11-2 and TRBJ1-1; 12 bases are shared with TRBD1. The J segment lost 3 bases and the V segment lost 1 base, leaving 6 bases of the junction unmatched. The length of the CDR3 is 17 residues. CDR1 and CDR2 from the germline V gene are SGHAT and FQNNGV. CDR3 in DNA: TGTGCCAGCAGCTTAGCGGGACAGGGGGCGAGAGACACTGAAGCTTTCTTT. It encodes CASSLAGQGARDTEAFF.

DNA for the CDR3: TGTGCCTGGAGTAATCCAAGGACAGGGCAGGGGGAGCTGTTTTTT. This translates into CAWSNPRTGQGELFF. The genes are TRBV30 and TRBJ2-2, with TRBD1 identical over 8 bases. V shed 2 bases and J 8 bases; nucleotides not matched to a gene: 10. Germline assignment: CDR1 GTSNPN and CDR2 SVGIG (reference sequence). The CDR3 has 15 amino acids.

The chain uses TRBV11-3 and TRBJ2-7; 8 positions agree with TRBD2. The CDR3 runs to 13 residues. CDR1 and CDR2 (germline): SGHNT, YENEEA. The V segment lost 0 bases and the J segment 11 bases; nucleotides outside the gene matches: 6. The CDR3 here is CASSLEAGGREYF. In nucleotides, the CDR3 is TGTGCCAGCAGCTTAGAGGCGGGGGGCCGGGAGTACTTC.

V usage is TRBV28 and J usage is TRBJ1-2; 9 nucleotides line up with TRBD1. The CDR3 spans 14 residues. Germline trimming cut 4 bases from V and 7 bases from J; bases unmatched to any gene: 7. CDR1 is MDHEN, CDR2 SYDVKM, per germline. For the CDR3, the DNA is TGTGCCAGCAGTTCGGTACAGGGGGCGCTTGGCTACACCTTC. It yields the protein CASSSVQGALGYTF.

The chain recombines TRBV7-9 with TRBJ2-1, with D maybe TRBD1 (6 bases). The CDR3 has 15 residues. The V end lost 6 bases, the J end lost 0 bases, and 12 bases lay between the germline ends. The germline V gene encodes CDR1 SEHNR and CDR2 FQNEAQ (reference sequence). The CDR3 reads CASSLTGTSYNEQFF. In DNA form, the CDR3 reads TGTGCCAGCAGTTTGACAGGAACCTCCTACAATGAGCAGTTCTTC.

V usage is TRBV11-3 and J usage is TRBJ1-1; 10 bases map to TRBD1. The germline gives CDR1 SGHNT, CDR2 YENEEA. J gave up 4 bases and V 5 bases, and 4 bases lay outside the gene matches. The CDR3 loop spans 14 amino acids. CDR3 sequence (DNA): TGTGCCAGCAGCGGGACAGGGGACTCCACTGAAGCTTTCTTT. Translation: CASSGTGDSTEAFF.

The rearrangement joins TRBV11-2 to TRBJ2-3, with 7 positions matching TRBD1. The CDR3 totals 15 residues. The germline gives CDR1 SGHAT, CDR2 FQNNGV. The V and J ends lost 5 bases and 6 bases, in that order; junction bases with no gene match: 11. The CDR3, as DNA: TGTGCCAGCAGCATCGACAGGGCCCGGGCCGATACGCAGTATTTT. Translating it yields CASSIDRARADTQYF. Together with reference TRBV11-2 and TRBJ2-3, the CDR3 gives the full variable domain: EAGVAQSPRYKIIEKRQSVAFWCNPISGHATLYWYQQILGQGPKLLIQFQNNGVVDDSQLPKDRFSAERLKGVDSTLKIQPAKLEDSAVYLCASSIDRARADTQYFGPGTRLTVL.

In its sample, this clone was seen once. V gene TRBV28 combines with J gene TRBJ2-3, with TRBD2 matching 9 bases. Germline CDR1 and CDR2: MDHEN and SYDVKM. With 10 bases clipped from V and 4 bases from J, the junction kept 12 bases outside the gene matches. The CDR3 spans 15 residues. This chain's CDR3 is CATTTSGLLSDTQYF. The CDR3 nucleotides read TGTGCCACCACGACTAGCGGTCTATTGTCAGATACGCAGTATTTT.

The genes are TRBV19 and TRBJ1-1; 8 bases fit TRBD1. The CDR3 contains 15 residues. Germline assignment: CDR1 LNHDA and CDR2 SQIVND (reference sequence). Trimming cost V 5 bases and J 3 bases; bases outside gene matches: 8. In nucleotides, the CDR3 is TGTGCCAGTAGTCCTATTCAACAGGGGGACACTGAAGCTTTCTTT. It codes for CASSPIQQGDTEAFF.

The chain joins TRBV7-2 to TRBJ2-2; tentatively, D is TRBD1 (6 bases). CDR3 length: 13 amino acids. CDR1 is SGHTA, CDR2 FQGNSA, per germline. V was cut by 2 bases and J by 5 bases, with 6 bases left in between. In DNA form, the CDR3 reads TGTGCCAGCAGCTTACAGGGGACCGGGGAGCTGTTTTTT. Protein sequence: CASSLQGTGELFF.